Following are 2 T cell receptor beta chains from one sample sequenced in a study of metastatic and nonmetastatic thyroid tumors. Patients were all untreated before their thyroid surgery. TCRdb re-analyzed the PCR reads using MiXCR. Of about 6,400 clones in the sample, 32% were seen once. The sequenced material came from tumor tissue. The receptors here all came from a female donor with papillary thyroid cancer or a benign thyroid nodule (not recorded which). Some clones in this sample may be carry-over from other donors' samples.

This clone was observed many times. The junction and the germline gene differ at one end; a read error may be behind it. The same CDR3 can be traced to other DNA sequences in this sample. This rearrangement joins TRBV27 to TRBJ1-2; D call uncertain. Germline lookup yields CDR1 MNHEY and CDR2 SMNVEV (reference sequence). The CDR3 runs 16 residues. CDR3 nucleotide sequence: TGTGCCAGCAGTCCAGAGGAACCCAGTCTCAACTACGGCTACACCTTC. Translating gives CASSPEEPSLNYGYTF.

The table lists this clone with a few counts. A clone one base away is much larger, so this may be a read error. The chain employs TRBV4-3 and TRBJ2-5; D is unclear. The germline gives CDR1 LGHNA, CDR2 YSLEER. This CDR3 is built from 15 residues. With 4 bases removed from V and 7 bases from J, the gap between germline ends came to 19 bases. CDR3 sequence reads: CASSPARVRAGTQYF. DNA of the CDR3: TGCGCCAGCAGCCCGGCACGGGTGAGAGCAGGGACCCAGTACTTC.